Listed here are 24 T cell receptor beta chains from one sample, sequenced in a study of blood T cell repertoires in COVID-19. The assay was immunoSEQ multiplex PCR, and TCRdb's table has in-frame clones only and misses some. Here the sample spans around 81,000 clones, around nine tenths being singletons. Source material: peripheral blood. Source of these receptors: a woman aged 55 to 70 with acute or convalescent COVID-19.

The chain links TRBV4-2 to TRBJ2-2, with D perhaps TRBD2 (5 bases). With 3 bases removed from V and 0 bases from J, the gap between germline ends came to 14 bases. The length of the CDR3 is 17 residues. Per the germline V gene, CDR1 is LGHNA and CDR2 is YNFKEQ. For the CDR3, the DNA is TGTGCCAGCAGCCAGTCGGACTGGCTCGCGAACACCGGGGAGCTGTTTTTT. Translation gives CASSQSDWLANTGELFF.

The J gene is TRBJ2-1, the V gene TRBV29-1, with TRBD2 matching 10 bases. This CDR3 spans 16 amino acids. Germline values: CDR1 SQVTM, CDR2 ANQGSEA. With 1 base clipped from V and 3 bases from J, the junction kept 6 bases outside the gene matches. DNA of the CDR3: TGCAGCGTTGAAGGGCTAGCGGGAGCTAGCTACAATGAGCAGTTCTTC. Translation: CSVEGLAGASYNEQFF.

V is TRBV7-9 and J is TRBJ2-5; tentatively, D is TRBD1 (6 bases). The V gene lost 6 bases and the J gene lost 2 bases, with 10 bases spanning the gap. This CDR3 is 13 amino acids long. Per germline, CDR1 SEHNR and CDR2 FQNEAQ (reference sequence). DNA for the CDR3: TGTGCCAGCAGACCCGGACAGCAAGAGACCCAGTACTTC. Its protein product is CASRPGQQETQYF.

The chain has TRBV6-5 and TRBJ1-1, with D possibly being TRBD1 (6 bases). V was pared by 2 bases and J by 5 bases, with 9 bases between. Germline CDR1 is MNHEY and CDR2 is SVGAGI. The CDR3 runs to 13 residues. The CDR3 sequence: CASSYGRGTEAFF. Here the CDR3 DNA reads TGTGCCAGCAGTTACGGTAGGGGGACTGAAGCTTTCTTT.

The DNA for the CDR3 is TGTGCCAGCCACCTCAGGGGGGGACAGGGACAAGGCTACACCTTC. Its protein is CASHLRGGQGQGYTF. The chain joins TRBV3-1 (or the pseudogene TRBV3-2) to TRBJ1-2; 9 bases fit TRBD1. This CDR3 is built from 15 residues. Trimming took 8 bases from V and 8 from J; bases not matched to a gene: 15. Per germline, CDR1 LGHDT and CDR2 YNNKEL (reference sequence).

The chain carries TRBV28 and TRBJ2-1; D ambiguous. CDR3 length: 19 amino acids. From germline, CDR1 is MDHEN and CDR2 SYDVKM. V lost 3 bases to trimming and J lost 0 bases, with 21 bases between them. CDR3 protein: CASSFQLLRPRSSYNEQFF. The CDR3 bases are TGTGCCAGCAGTTTCCAACTGCTTCGGCCTAGAAGCTCCTACAATGAGCAGTTCTTC. The variable domain in full, with the rest retrieved from reference TRBV28 and TRBJ2-1, is DVKVTQSSRYLVKRTGEKVFLECVQDMDHENMFWYRQDPGLGLRLIYFSYDVKMKEKGDIPEGYSVSREKKERFSLILESASTNQTSMYLCASSFQLLRPRSSYNEQFFGPGTRLTVL.

The rearrangement joins TRBV18 to TRBJ1-1; 8 bases map to TRBD1. Germline trimming cut 2 bases from V and 4 bases from J; bases unmatched to any gene: 6. CDR1 and CDR2 from the germline V gene are KGHSH and LQKENI. This CDR3 has 15 residues. The CDR3 region is CASSPLPGGVTEAFF. For the CDR3, the DNA is TGTGCCAGCTCACCATTGCCAGGGGGCGTCACTGAAGCTTTCTTT.

This chain joins TRBV6-1 and TRBJ2-3, with 10 bases lining up with TRBD1. The CDR3 extends over 16 amino acids. J was trimmed by 3 bases and V by 3 bases; bases with no gene match: 6. Looked up from germline, CDR1 is MNHNS and CDR2 is SASEGT. Here the CDR3 DNA reads TGTGCCAGCAGTGATCGAGACAGGGGGCTTACAGATACGCAGTATTTT. Translated, it gives CASSDRDRGLTDTQYF.

This clone has just one count. The rearrangement uses TRBV7-2 and TRBJ1-2, with TRBD1 matching 8 bases. V dropped 1 base and J dropped 3; count of bases not matched to a gene: 4. Germline CDR1 SGHTA, CDR2 FQGNSA. The CDR3 covers 15 residues. In DNA, the CDR3 is TGTGCCAGCAGCTTAGGTCAGGGGGCCCACTATGGCTACACCTTC. It is translated as CASSLGQGAHYGYTF.

The rearrangement uses TRBV5-1 and TRBJ2-7; 10 bases line up with TRBD2. The germline V gene has CDR1 SGHRS and CDR2 YFSETQ. The CDR3 is 15 amino acids. Trimming took 0 bases from V and 6 from J; bases not matched to a gene: 6. The CDR3 nucleotides read TGCGCCAGCAGCTTGGGAACTAGCGGGATTAGCGAGCAGTACTTC. Protein product: CASSLGTSGISEQYF.

This chain connects TRBV28 to TRBJ1-1; TRBD1 might be the D (5 bases). V was clipped by 8 bases and J by 6 bases, with 19 bases between them. Germline V gene data show CDR1 as MDHEN and CDR2 as SYDVKM. This CDR3 has 14 amino acids. The CDR3 coding sequence is TGTGCCAGCCTGACCTCCCCCTGGGGGGCTGAAGCTTTCTTT. Amino acids: CASLTSPWGAEAFF.

The rearrangement links TRBV7-9 to TRBJ2-2; D is uncertain. This CDR3 region has 11 residues. V dropped 5 bases and J dropped 7 bases, with 5 bases sitting between them. From germline, CDR1 is SEHNR and CDR2 FQNEAQ (reference sequence). In nucleotides, the CDR3 is TGTGCCAGCAGCCCCCGCGGGGAGCTGTTTTTT. Translated, it gives CASSPRGELFF.

The gene calls are TRBV30 and TRBJ2-3; D may be TRBD2 (6 bases). CDR3 size: 13 residues. The germline CDR1 and CDR2 sequences are GTSNPN and SVGIG (reference sequence). V lost 4 bases and J lost 4, with 12 bases in between. The CDR3 loop reads CAWKWRGADTQYF. CDR3 bases: TGTGCCTGGAAATGGCGGGGAGCAGATACGCAGTATTTT.

The chain joins TRBV4-2 to TRBJ2-7; 8 nucleotides align to TRBD1. V shed 4 bases and J 2 bases; nucleotides not matched to a gene: 10. Germline V lookup: CDR1 LGHNA, CDR2 YNFKEQ. The CDR3 is 16 residues long. This CDR3 reads CASSREGTGNPYEQYF. CDR3 bases: TGTGCCAGCAGCCGGGAAGGGACAGGAAACCCCTACGAGCAGTACTTC.

The chain employs TRBV7-9 and TRBJ1-1; D is perhaps TRBD1 (5 bases). The germline V gene has CDR1 SEHNR and CDR2 FQNEAQ (reference sequence). Deletions cut 5 bases from V and 2 bases from J, with 9 bases between. CDR3 size: 13 residues. CDR3 sequence reads: CASSQGGNTEAFF. The CDR3, as DNA: TGTGCCAGCAGCCAGGGAGGAAACACTGAAGCTTTCTTT.

The V and J genes are TRBV30 and TRBJ1-2; TRBD1 matches 8 bases. Germline assignment: CDR1 GTSNPN and CDR2 SVGIG (reference sequence). The CDR3 length is 14 residues. The trim removed 1 base at V and 3 bases at J, leaving 4 bases unmatched. The CDR3 bases are TGTGCCTGGAGTGAAGGGACAGGCTACTATGGCTACACCTTC. It encodes CAWSEGTGYYGYTF.

The genes are TRBV6-5 and TRBJ2-7, with 7 positions matching TRBD2. There are 16 residues in the CDR3. V lost 0 bases, J lost 0 bases, and 5 bases stayed unmatched. From germline, CDR1 is MNHEY and CDR2 SVGAGI. The CDR3 DNA reads as TGTGCCAGCAGTTACTCATTCCTAGCGGCCTCCTACGAGCAGTACTTC. The encoded protein is CASSYSFLAASYEQYF.

The chain couples TRBV9 to TRBJ2-5, with TRBD2 identical over 9 bases. This CDR3 comprises 15 residues. Germline CDR1 and CDR2: SGDLS and YYNGEE. Germline trimming cut 4 bases from V and 4 bases from J; bases unmatched to any gene: 8. The CDR3 loop is CASSLSSGIRETQYF. The CDR3 DNA reads TGTGCCAGCAGCCTATCTAGCGGGATCCGAGAGACCCAGTACTTC.

The chain is built from TRBV12-3 or TRBV12-4 and TRBJ1-6; unclear D gene. V was trimmed by 8 bases and J by 5 bases, leaving 10 bases between them. The CDR3 is 13 residues long. CDR3 sequence reads: CASRRQDNSPLHF. CDR3 bases: TGTGCCAGCCGTAGGCAGGATAATTCACCCCTCCACTTT.

Comment on this clone: Germline is not matched at one junction end, which may reflect a read error. The CDR3 loop reads CASGLGGGVSYEQYF. CDR3 DNA: TGTGCCAGCGGCTTGGGGGGAGGGGTCTCCTACGAGCAGTACTTC. The rearrangement links TRBV5-4 to TRBJ2-7, with TRBD2 identical over 7 bases. In germline, CDR1 is SGHNT, CDR2 YYREEE (reference sequence). The CDR3 covers 15 residues.

For this clone: Other DNA sequences within the sample encode an identical CDR3. The chain carries TRBV24-1 and TRBJ1-6; 7 bases fit TRBD1. Germline CDR1 is KGHDR and CDR2 is SFDVKD. The V segment lost 4 bases and the J segment 7 bases; nucleotides outside the gene matches: 3. The CDR3 consists of 14 residues. The CDR3 coding sequence is TGTGCCACCAGTGAGGGGACAGTCAATTCACCCCTCCACTTT. Amino acid sequence: CATSEGTVNSPLHF.

CDR3 region: CASSPQQGVGGNQPQHF. The CDR3, as DNA: TGCGCCAGCAGCCCCCAACAGGGGGTGGGTGGCAATCAGCCCCAGCATTTT. This sequence joins TRBV4-1 and TRBJ1-5; 8 bases line up with TRBD1. From germline, CDR1 is MGHRA and CDR2 YSYEKL. This CDR3 comprises 17 residues. V dropped 4 bases and J dropped 2; count of bases not matched to a gene: 10.

V and J are TRBV7-3 and TRBJ2-1; 11 positions agree with TRBD2. The germline V gene has CDR1 SGHTA and CDR2 FQGTGA. Unmatched junction bases numbered 4, after V lost 5 bases and J lost 4 bases. The CDR3 length is 15 residues. In DNA form, the CDR3 reads TGTGCCAGCAGCGTGACTAGCGGGACGTACAATGAGCAGTTCTTC. It specifies CASSVTSGTYNEQFF.

The genes are TRBV4-3 and TRBJ2-1, with D hard to call. V lost 0 bases and J lost 2, with 2 bases in between. The CDR3 has 13 residues. The germline gives CDR1 LGHNA, CDR2 YSLEER. CDR3 sequence (DNA): TGCGCCAGCAGCCAAGATACCTACAATGAGCAGTTCTTC. It codes for CASSQDTYNEQFF.